A single sample is the source of the 5 T cell receptor beta chains below, sequenced in a study of blood T cells in healthy people across ages. It was with a sample-barcoded 5' primer and a J-beta primer mix that a second PCR of about 6 to 12 cycles was run. TCRdb redid the calling of the 5' RACE reads with MiXCR, one entry per CDR3 protein. Seen here are about 1 million distinct CDR3 sequences, 40% to 50% observed once, and the top ten hold approximately 20%. Material: blood. Receptors originate from a woman aged 60-70 years in good health.

The chain is built from TRBV6-1 and TRBJ1-2, with D possibly TRBD1 on 6 matching bases. The CDR3 has 13 amino acids. In germline, CDR1 is MNHNS, CDR2 SASEGT. V lost 2 bases and J lost 6, with 10 bases in between. CDR3 nucleotide sequence: TGTGCCAGCAGTGAAAGGGGACACGATGGCTACACCTTC. Residues: CASSERGHDGYTF.

This chain joins TRBV20-1 and TRBJ1-4; possibly TRBD1 for D (6 bases). This CDR3 comprises 13 residues. Trimming cost V 0 bases and J 14 bases, with 16 bases left between them. Germline CDR1 is DFQATT and CDR2 is SNEGSKA (reference sequence). This CDR3 reads CSAREPRQATLFF. The CDR3 DNA reads TGCAGTGCTAGAGAACCGAGACAGGCGACGCTGTTTTTT.

The chain couples TRBV20-1 to TRBJ2-5; TRBD1 might be the D (6 bases). The CDR3 runs 13 residues. Germline assignment: CDR1 DFQATT and CDR2 SNEGSKA (reference sequence). Trimming stripped 0 bases from V and 4 bases from J, with 9 bases between. CDR3 DNA sequence: TGCAGTGCTAGAGAGCAGGGGTCAGAGACCCAGTACTTC. Its protein is CSAREQGSETQYF.

The chain couples TRBV12-3 or TRBV12-4 to TRBJ1-2, with no clear D. The CDR3 is 15 amino acids. The ends were cut back, 0 bases at V and 4 bases at J, with 12 bases in the middle. CDR3 in amino acids: CASSLAPSAAYGYTF. Written as DNA, the CDR3 is TGTGCCAGCAGTTTAGCGCCTAGTGCGGCCTATGGCTACACCTTC.

This clonotype has only one observation. The CDR3 spells CASSSAGGMSGELFF. The CDR3 DNA is TGTGCCAGCAGCTCGGCGGGGGGCATGAGCGGGGAGCTGTTTTTT. The V call is TRBV11-3, the J call TRBJ2-2; 8 bases line up with TRBD2. The CDR3 totals 15 residues. Germline CDR1 reads SGHNT; CDR2 reads YENEEA. Unmatched junction bases numbered 8, after V lost 4 bases and J lost 7 bases. The variable domain in full, with the rest retrieved from reference TRBV11-3 and TRBJ2-2, is EAGVVQSPRYKIIEKKQPVAFWCNPISGHNTLYWYLQNLGQGPELLIRYENEEAVDDSQLPKDRFSAERLKGVDSTLKIQPAELGDSAVYLCASSSAGGMSGELFFGEGSRLTVL.